Given below is one TCR beta chain in context. What it binds is unknown. The data were taken from a study of T-cell reconstitution after alpha-beta-depleted transplantation in children. Overall study results and limits: Certain patients had high TCRbeta diversity at day 60, and it came from recipient T cells and thymic progenitors that survived. Reportedly, alpha-beta T cells present about two months post-transplant originated from several hundred expanded clones of graft origin. After one year, T-cell counts and TCRbeta diversity mostly came from new T cells.

This CDR3 comprises 16 residues. Trimming stripped 3 bases from V and 4 bases from J, with 19 bases between. Germline CDR1 reads SQVTM; CDR2 reads ANQGSEA. Unique molecular identifiers were incorporated into the prepared TCRbeta library. TCRdb re-analysed the PCR reads in MiXCR, keeping a single row per CDR3 protein. Altogether about 580,000 distinct CDR3 sequences are present, more than 20% being singletons, with the ten largest covering approximately 14%. The TCR sequence derives from a boy younger than two who had a stem cell transplant for acute myeloid leukemia, so the T cells may come from the graft donor. This chain uses TRBV29-1 with TRBJ2-1, with D possibly matching TRBD1 (6 bases). This specimen was PBMCs, mostly from graft donor cells, taken 360 days after TCRalphabeta/CD19-depleted stem cell transplant. The CDR3 loop reads CSVEDLPGQIYNEQFF. CDR3 coding DNA: TGCAGCGTTGAGGATTTACCGGGACAAATTTACAATGAGCAGTTCTTC.